The 9 T cell receptor beta chains below all came from one sample that was sequenced in a study of T cells expressing NK-cell markers. Reanalyzing the 5' RACE reads, TCRdb keeps one entry per CDR3 protein, without DNA. Found here are about 550,000 distinct CDR3 sequences; the top ten clones hold 3.5% to 4.5%. Sequencing was carried out using blood T cells: a sorted CD56 or NKG2C T cell subset, CD4+ or CD8+ T cells, or bulk PBMC T cells (not recorded which). Source of these receptors: a man between 18 and 29 years old in good health.

This sequence joins TRBV20-1 and TRBJ2-3; TCRdb's D call of TRBD2 is untestable without DNA. CDR3 length: 14 residues. Per germline, CDR1 DFQATT and CDR2 SNEGSKA (reference sequence). The CDR3: CSARPGGSRDTQYF.

The V gene is TRBV10-3, the J gene TRBJ2-3; TCRdb indicates TRBD1, and absent DNA this call remains unverified. CDR1 is ENHRY, CDR2 SYGVKD, per germline. There are 13 residues in the CDR3. The CDR3 is CAIKSGGTDTQYF.

The genes are TRBV15 and TRBJ2-1; TCRdb's D call, TRBD1, is unchecked because there is no DNA. Germline CDR1 LNHNV, CDR2 YYDKDF (reference sequence). The CDR3 consists of 15 residues. The CDR3 reads CATSRTGVDYNEQFF.

The rearrangement joins TRBV20-1 to TRBJ1-5. Germline CDR1 is DFQATT and CDR2 is SNEGSKA (reference sequence). The CDR3 is 15 amino acids. The CDR3 loop reads CSARDAKNSNQPQHF.

The CDR3 region is CASRPKGDGSPLHF. The chain uses TRBV18 and TRBJ1-6; the D call from TCRdb, TRBD1, cannot be confirmed without DNA. Germline CDR1 is KGHSH and CDR2 is LQKENI. The CDR3 is 14 residues long. Drawing the rest from reference TRBV18 and TRBJ1-6, the complete variable domain is NAGVMQNPRHLVRRRGQEARLRCSPMKGHSHVYWYRQLPEEGLKFMVYLQKENIIDESGMPKERFSAEFPKEGPSILRIQQVVRGDSAAYFCASRPKGDGSPLHFGNGTRLTVT.

The J gene is TRBJ2-3, the V gene TRBV6-5; as DNA is missing, the TRBD2 call by TCRdb cannot be tested. Germline V gives CDR1 MNHEY, CDR2 SVGAGI. The CDR3 has 16 residues. This CDR3 is CASSYLTSGSTDTQYF.

The chain employs TRBV6-5 and TRBJ1-2; without DNA, the TCRdb call of TRBD1 cannot be checked. The V gene's germline CDR1 is MNHEY and CDR2 SVGAGI. This CDR3 region has 15 residues. The CDR3 loop is CASIKRGLPNYGYTF.

V is TRBV28 and J is TRBJ2-1; the TRBD2 assignment by TCRdb is unverifiable without DNA. The CDR3 runs to 15 residues. Germline CDR1 reads MDHEN; CDR2 reads SYDVKM. CDR3: CATRLAGDLLNEQFF.

The rearrangement uses TRBV20-1 and TRBJ2-5; TCRdb outputs TRBD2, but without DNA this stays unchecked. The CDR3 sequence is 14 residues long. Germline V gene sequence: CDR1 DFQATT, CDR2 SNEGSKA (reference sequence). CDR3 amino acids: CSAWTSGSPETQYF.